The clone carrying this T cell receptor beta chain has only a few counts. The data derive from a study of regulatory T cells in long-lasting Graves disease. J lost 9 bases, V lost 6 bases, and 9 bases had no gene match. Germline CDR1 MNHNS, CDR2 SASEGT. This CDR3 contains 13 residues. Time point indicated: newly diagnosed GD, antithyroid drugs for less than 3 months. Following extraction of RNA from PBMCs, that RNA was used to make the TCR library. Through Arm-PCR of CDR3 regions and iRepertoire HTBI primers, TCR beta libraries were built. TCRdb ran MiXCR on the multiplex PCR reads and lists one entry per CDR3 protein. The sample has over 500,000 distinct CDR3 sequences; roughly 15% are singletons. This same sample was also taken into another study, of T cells in Graves' hyperthyroidism and ophthalmopathy.

The J gene is TRBJ2-7, the V gene TRBV6-1; the match to TRBD2 covers 9 bases. This sequence originates from a woman in her 30s with Graves disease. The starting material was peripheral blood mononuclear cells (PBMCs), obtained at new diagnosis, from a patient treated with antithyroid drugs. The CDR3 here is CASRSLAGDRQYF. The CDR3 DNA follows: TGTGCCAGCAGATCATTAGCGGGAGATCGGCAGTACTTC.